One and the same sample provided the 21 T cell receptor beta chains below, sequenced in a study of cytomegalovirus exposure and HLA in healthy donors. With 60 Vbeta and 13 Jbeta primers, the PCR was carried out. Sequencing used immunoSEQ multiplex PCR; TCRdb keeps in-frame clones, though not all of them. The profile shows 150,000 to 200,000 clones, roughly 78% of them singletons. Sequences were obtained from PBMCs. Source of these receptors: a woman in her 30s in good health and CMV-seronegative.

This sequence joins TRBV9 and TRBJ1-3; TRBD1 matches 11 bases. CDR1 is SGDLS, CDR2 YYNGEE, per germline. The CDR3 has 17 residues. With 5 bases clipped from V and 1 base from J, the junction kept 8 bases outside the gene matches. CDR3 coding DNA: TGTGCCAGCAGGCCCCTTGGACAGGGGGCGTCTGGAAACACCATATATTTT. It codes for CASRPLGQGASGNTIYF.

This clone was seen a single time. CDR3 DNA: TGCGCCAGCAGCTCAAGGACAGGGGGAACGGGTGGCTACACCTTC. Its translation: CASSSRTGGTGGYTF. The V call is TRBV5-1, the J call TRBJ1-2; 10 nucleotides match TRBD1. CDR1 is SGHRS and CDR2 is YFSETQ in the germline V gene. The CDR3 loop spans 15 amino acids. The ends lost 3 bases at V and 7 bases at J; junction bases unmatched: 9.

The rearrangement links TRBV4-3 to TRBJ1-2; 7 nucleotides match TRBD1. Germline-derived CDR1 and CDR2 are LGHNA and YSLEER. There are 15 residues in the CDR3. V lost 3 bases, J lost 0 bases, and 4 bases stayed unmatched. The CDR3 loop reads CASSHPGTANYGYTF. In nucleotides, the CDR3 is TGCGCCAGCAGCCACCCTGGGACAGCTAACTATGGCTACACCTTC.

The CDR3 spells CASSSGDRGPNQPQHF. The DNA for the CDR3 is TGTGCCAGCAGCTCGGGGGACAGGGGACCTAATCAGCCCCAGCATTTT. The chain carries TRBV7-8 and TRBJ1-5; 10 bases line up with TRBD1. The germline V gene encodes CDR1 SGHVS and CDR2 FQNEAQ. V lost 4 bases and J lost 4; bases outside the gene matches: 7. The CDR3 spans 16 residues. The full variable domain, its missing parts supplied by reference TRBV7-8 and TRBJ1-5, is GAGVSQSPRYKVAKRGQDVALRCDPISGHVSLFWYQQALGQGPEFLTYFQNEAQLDKSGLPSDRFFAERPEGSVSTLKIQRTQQEDSAVYLCASSSGDRGPNQPQHFGDGTRLSIL.

The chain carries TRBV9 and TRBJ1-2; D perhaps matches TRBD1 (5 bases). The V end was cut by 0 bases, the J end by 7 bases, with 10 bases between. Germline CDR1 is SGDLS and CDR2 is YYNGEE. The length of the CDR3 is 13 residues. CDR3 protein: CASSVVGGGGYTF. CDR3 coding DNA: TGTGCCAGCAGCGTAGTCGGGGGTGGTGGCTACACCTTC.

The CDR3 sequence: CASSESAPGHLSYEQYF. The CDR3, as DNA: TGCGCCAGCAGTGAGAGCGCCCCGGGACACCTCTCCTACGAGCAGTACTTC. The rearrangement links TRBV10-1 to TRBJ2-7; a weak D match, TRBD1 (6 bases). This CDR3 region has 17 residues. V lost 2 bases to trimming and J lost 0 bases, with 17 bases between them. Germline values: CDR1 WNHNN, CDR2 SYGVQD (reference sequence).

The genes are TRBV29-1 and TRBJ1-1; TRBD1 might be the D (5 bases). The V end was cut by 6 bases, the J end by 1 base, with 12 bases between. In germline, CDR1 is SQVTM, CDR2 ANQGSEA. This CDR3 has 13 residues. The CDR3 bases are TGCAGCGTCAGGACATCCCAGAACACTGAAGCTTTCTTT. It translates to CSVRTSQNTEAFF.

Note on this clone: At one end the junction does not follow the germline gene, possibly because of a read error. The chain is built from TRBV10-3 and TRBJ1-2; weak D call: TRBD1 (5 bases). This CDR3 spans 13 amino acids. Germline V gene data show CDR1 as ENHRY and CDR2 as SYGVKD. In DNA, the CDR3 is TGTGCCATCAGCAGGGAAGCCTTGAATGGCCACACCTTC. Translating it yields CAISREALNGHTF.

The genes are TRBV6-5 and TRBJ1-4; tentative D call: TRBD1 (6 bases). Per germline, CDR1 MNHEY and CDR2 SVGAGI. This CDR3 spans 13 amino acids. V lost 6 bases, J lost 5 bases, and 10 bases lay in between. The CDR3 DNA reads TGTGCCAGCAGCAGGGGTAGGAATGAAAAACTGTTTTTT. Its translation: CASSRGRNEKLFF.

The V gene is TRBV7-8, the J gene TRBJ1-2, with 7 bases identical to TRBD1. This CDR3 has 16 amino acids. Germline values: CDR1 SGHVS, CDR2 FQNEAQ. The J segment lost 2 bases and the V segment lost 1 base, leaving 7 bases of the junction unmatched. CDR3 coding DNA: TGTGCCAGCAGCTTAGGGGGGACAGCTATGAACTATGGCTACACCTTC. Its translation: CASSLGGTAMNYGYTF.

This clone was picked up one time. The CDR3 DNA reads as TGTGCCAGCAAGGGGACTAGCGGCACAGATACGCAGTATTTT. This codes for CASKGTSGTDTQYF. The rearrangement uses TRBV6-1 and TRBJ2-3; 10 nucleotides agree with TRBD2. In germline, CDR1 is MNHNS, CDR2 SASEGT. V lost 7 bases, J lost 1 base, and 2 bases stayed unmatched. CDR3 length equals 14 residues.

The rearrangement links TRBV9 to TRBJ1-5, with D possibly matching TRBD1 (5 bases). CDR1 is SGDLS, CDR2 YYNGEE, per germline. This CDR3 comprises 13 residues. V was cut by 5 bases and J by 9 bases, with 15 bases left in between. The CDR3 reads CASSATLGGPQHF. The CDR3 nucleotides read TGTGCCAGCAGTGCTACCCTCGGGGGGCCCCAGCATTTT.

This sequence joins TRBV2 and TRBJ1-5, with D unresolved. The length of the CDR3 is 16 residues. The ends were cut back, 4 bases at V and 1 base at J, with 14 bases in the middle. CDR1 and CDR2 from the germline V gene are SNHLY and FYNNEI. The CDR3: CASSGGMAGSNQPQHF. In DNA form, the CDR3 reads TGTGCCAGCAGTGGAGGCATGGCGGGAAGCAATCAGCCCCAGCATTTT. Together with reference TRBV2 and TRBJ1-5, the CDR3 gives the full variable domain: EPEVTQTPSHQVTQMGQEVILRCVPISNHLYFYWYRQILGQKVEFLVSFYNNEISEKSEIFDDQFSVERPDGSNFTLKIRSTKLEDSAMYFCASSGGMAGSNQPQHFGDGTRLSIL.

V usage is TRBV4-3 and J usage is TRBJ1-1; D call uncertain. Trimming took 1 base from V and 3 from J, leaving 12 bases between them. Germline CDR1 reads LGHNA; CDR2 reads YSLEER. The CDR3 spans 15 residues. This chain's CDR3 is CASSQGSGPYTEAFF. CDR3 sequence (DNA): TGCGCCAGCAGCCAAGGGAGCGGGCCCTACACTGAAGCTTTCTTT.

The V call is TRBV6-1, the J call TRBJ2-7; 9 nucleotides align to TRBD1. After removal of 5 bases from V and 2 bases from J, the junction contained 1 base not matched to a gene. From germline, CDR1 is MNHNS and CDR2 SASEGT. This CDR3 spans 13 amino acids. CDR3 DNA sequence: TGTGCCAGCAGTAACAGGGGGCCCTACGAGCAGTACTTC. Its translation is CASSNRGPYEQYF.

The chain links TRBV2 to TRBJ2-7, with 8 bases aligning to TRBD1. The CDR3 spans 15 residues. V shed 7 bases, J shed 0 bases, and the junction held 8 bases outside the gene matches. CDR1 is SNHLY and CDR2 is FYNNEI in the germline V gene. For the CDR3, the DNA is TGTGCCAGCACCACAAGGGACAGGCGCTCCTACGAGCAGTACTTC. The encoded protein is CASTTRDRRSYEQYF.

The chain employs TRBV27 and TRBJ1-2; 8 bases line up with TRBD1. The CDR3 loop spans 13 amino acids. J gave up 5 bases and V 5 bases, and 4 bases lay outside the gene matches. Germline-derived CDR1 and CDR2 are MNHEY and SMNVEV (reference sequence). Written as DNA, the CDR3 is TGTGCCAGCAGTCAGACAGGGGTTTATGGCTACACCTTC. Amino acids: CASSQTGVYGYTF.

This clone appeared a few times. The chain couples TRBV5-1 to TRBJ1-1; D not resolved. V shed 0 bases and J shed 1 base, with 4 bases lying between them. Germline values: CDR1 SGHRS, CDR2 YFSETQ. The CDR3 is made up of 13 amino acids. The DNA of the CDR3 is TGCGCCAGCAGCTTGGAAGCGAACACTGAAGCTTTCTTT. Translation gives CASSLEANTEAFF.

The chain employs TRBV6-4 and TRBJ2-1, with 7 bases that match TRBD2. V trimming: 0 bases; J trimming: 0 bases; junction bases outside the gene matches: 5. This CDR3 region has 17 residues. Per germline, CDR1 MRHNA and CDR2 SNTAGT. The CDR3 DNA reads TGTGCCAGCAGTGACTCCACTAGCGTGAGCTCCTACAATGAGCAGTTCTTC. Amino acids: CASSDSTSVSSYNEQFF.

The chain carries TRBV30 and TRBJ1-2; a weak D match, TRBD1 (6 bases). CDR1 GTSNPN and CDR2 SVGIG come from the germline V gene (reference sequence). Trimming stripped 0 bases from V and 8 bases from J, with 16 bases between. CDR3 length: 14 amino acids. CDR3 region: CAWSVLGGADGYTF. In DNA, the CDR3 is TGTGCCTGGAGTGTACTAGGGGGGGCAGACGGCTACACCTTC.

J is TRBJ2-7 and V is TRBV6-6, with D hard to call. CDR1 is MNHNY, CDR2 SVGAGI, per germline (reference sequence). This CDR3 is 13 amino acids long. V dropped 2 bases and J dropped 2 bases, with 7 bases sitting between them. The CDR3 loop is CASSYASAYEQYF. For the CDR3, the DNA is TGTGCCAGCAGTTACGCCTCGGCCTACGAGCAGTACTTC.